The 17 T cell receptor beta chains in this list originate from one sample, sequenced in a study of blood T cell repertoires in COVID-19. Profiling relied on immunoSEQ multiplex PCR, and the TCRdb table lists in-frame clones only, not all of them. Of about 270,000 clones detected, over 75% appear once; the ten largest clones hold 8% to 13%. Sequencing used peripheral blood. All receptors derive from a woman aged 70-85 years with acute or convalescent COVID-19.

The chain has TRBV18 and TRBJ2-2; D not certain. This CDR3 spans 15 amino acids. The germline V gene encodes CDR1 KGHSH and CDR2 LQKENI. Trimming removed 0 bases at V and 0 bases at J, with 5 bases between. CDR3 loop: CASSPPWPNTGELFF. CDR3 DNA: TGTGCCAGCTCACCACCGTGGCCGAACACCGGGGAGCTGTTTTTT.

V is TRBV25-1 and J is TRBJ1-5, with TRBD1 as a possible D gene (5 bases). Germline CDR1 is MGHDK and CDR2 is SYGVNS. The CDR3 is 16 residues long. Between the trimmed V and J ends, which lost 2 bases and 3 bases, there was a span of 14 bases. The CDR3 is CASSEGGEGLNQPQHF. The CDR3, as DNA: TGTGCCAGCAGTGAAGGAGGGGAGGGTCTCAATCAGCCCCAGCATTTT.

The chain combines TRBV30 with TRBJ1-6; D unresolved. This CDR3 is 12 amino acids long. V was cut by 2 bases and J by 10 bases, with 9 bases left in between. Germline-derived CDR1 and CDR2 are GTSNPN and SVGIG (reference sequence). CDR3 in DNA: TGTGCCTGGAGTTCGACTCTCTCACCCCTCCACTTT. Translation gives CAWSSTLSPLHF.

This clone was recorded only once. The chain has TRBV5-1 and TRBJ2-1, with D possibly matching TRBD1 (6 bases). Between the trimmed V and J ends, which lost 4 bases and 5 bases, there was a span of 13 bases. Germline V gene data show CDR1 as SGHRS and CDR2 as YFSETQ. CDR3 size: 14 residues. The CDR3 DNA follows: TGCGCCAGCAGCGCATGGACAGCGAACAATGAGCAGTTCTTC. It translates to CASSAWTANNEQFF.

Here the CDR3 DNA reads TGTGCCATCAGTGGACAGAAAGAGACCCAGTACTTC. This codes for CAISGQKETQYF. This rearrangement joins TRBV10-3 to TRBJ2-5; D possibly corresponds to TRBD1 (5 bases). CDR1 and CDR2 (germline): ENHRY, SYGVKD. CDR3 length: 12 amino acids. Trimming left V 4 bases short and J 3 bases short, with 6 bases between.

The chain carries TRBV11-3 and TRBJ2-6; D might be TRBD1 (6 bases). Trimming stripped 0 bases from V and 2 bases from J, with 23 bases between. CDR1 and CDR2 (germline): SGHNT, YENEEA. This CDR3 region has 21 residues. CDR3 sequence (DNA): TGTGCCAGCAGCTTAGAGGGAGTGGACAGTCCTATTCCCGCTGGGGCCAACGTCCTGACTTTC. This translates into CASSLEGVDSPIPAGANVLTF.

V and J are TRBV10-2 and TRBJ2-5, with TRBD2 as a possible D gene (5 bases). Germline-derived CDR1 and CDR2 are WSHSY and SAAADI. There are 12 residues in the CDR3. The germline V and J ends were trimmed by 8 bases and 5 bases, with 12 bases remaining between them. The CDR3: CASWPGSETQYF. CDR3 in DNA: TGCGCCAGCTGGCCGGGGTCGGAGACCCAGTACTTC.

The chain links TRBV6-1 to TRBJ1-6, with D uncertain. Germline V CDR1 and CDR2: MNHNS, SASEGT. The V end lost 2 bases, the J end lost 9 bases, and 2 bases lay between the germline ends. This CDR3 spans 11 amino acids. CDR3 DNA: TGTGCCAGCAGTGAACTTTCACCCCTCCACTTT. Its translation is CASSELSPLHF.

The chain couples TRBV6-5 to TRBJ2-5; D is possibly TRBD2 (6 bases). This CDR3 has 14 amino acids. V lost 10 bases and J lost 1, with 16 bases in between. The germline V gene encodes CDR1 MNHEY and CDR2 SVGAGI. CDR3 nucleotide sequence: TGTGCCATCGCACAGCGGGTTAGCCAAGAGACCCAGTACTTC. Residues: CAIAQRVSQETQYF.

The chain uses TRBV7-9 and TRBJ1-2; weak D call: TRBD1 (5 bases). Germline V gene data show CDR1 as SEHNR and CDR2 as FQNEAQ (reference sequence). The CDR3 is 15 amino acids. V was shortened by 2 bases and J by 5 bases, with 15 bases between the two germline ends. The CDR3: CASSLHTGRGYGYTF. CDR3 DNA sequence: TGTGCCAGCAGCTTACATACCGGGAGGGGTTATGGCTACACCTTC. Supplemented by reference TRBV7-9 and TRBJ1-2, the full variable domain reads DTGVSQNPRHKITKRGQNVTFRCDPISEHNRLYWYRQTLGQGPEFLTYFQNEAQLEKSRLLSDRFSAERPKGSFSTLEIQRTEQGDSAMYLCASSLHTGRGYGYTFGSGTRLTVV.

V gene TRBV29-1 combines with J gene TRBJ2-5, with D possibly matching TRBD2 (5 bases). Germline V gene sequence: CDR1 SQVTM, CDR2 ANQGSEA. V gave up 3 bases and J gave up 3 bases, with 8 bases separating them. The CDR3 has 12 amino acids. CDR3 in amino acids: CSVERVEETQYF. In nucleotides, the CDR3 is TGCAGCGTTGAGCGGGTTGAAGAGACCCAGTACTTC.

J is TRBJ2-2 and V is TRBV10-3, with a tentative D call TRBD1 (6 bases). The germline V gene encodes CDR1 ENHRY and CDR2 SYGVKD. Trimming left V 8 bases short and J 2 bases short, with 9 bases between. The CDR3 has 13 amino acids. In DNA, the CDR3 is TGTGCCATCGGGGGCCCTAACACCGGGGAGCTGTTTTTT. It specifies CAIGGPNTGELFF.

The chain joins TRBV25-1 to TRBJ2-3, with a tentative D call TRBD1 (6 bases). CDR1 and CDR2 from the germline V gene are MGHDK and SYGVNS. This CDR3 spans 15 amino acids. V was trimmed by 3 bases and J by 4 bases, leaving 14 bases between them. CDR3 loop: CASSDWGQSADTQYF. In DNA, the CDR3 is TGTGCCAGCAGTGATTGGGGGCAGAGCGCAGATACGCAGTATTTT. The full variable domain, with the rest looked up from reference TRBV25-1 and TRBJ2-3, is EADIYQTPRYLVIGTGKKITLECSQTMGHDKMYWYQQDPGMELHLIHYSYGVNSTEKGDLSSESTVSRIRTEHFPLTLESARPSHTSQYLCASSDWGQSADTQYFGPGTRLTVL.

V usage is TRBV11-1 and J usage is TRBJ1-1; 8 nucleotides line up with TRBD1. V was pared by 4 bases and J by 8 bases, with 12 bases of the junction left unmatched. Germline-derived CDR1 and CDR2 are SGHAT and FQDESV (reference sequence). The length of the CDR3 is 15 residues. In DNA, the CDR3 is TGTGCCAGCAGCTCACACACTCGCCGGACAGGGGAAGCTTTCTTT. This sequence encodes CASSSHTRRTGEAFF.

The CDR3 spells CASSQERKTQYF. CDR3 bases: TGTGCCAGCAGCCAAGAGAGAAAGACCCAGTACTTC. V and J are TRBV3-1 (or the pseudogene TRBV3-2) and TRBJ2-5; D remains ambiguous. The germline V gene has CDR1 LGHDT and CDR2 YNNKEL (reference sequence). V gave up 0 bases and J gave up 6 bases, with 5 bases separating them. The CDR3 is made up of 12 amino acids.

The V and J genes are TRBV7-9 and TRBJ1-2; 12 bases align to TRBD1. Germline CDR1 and CDR2: SEHNR and FQNEAQ (reference sequence). The CDR3 consists of 15 residues. The V segment lost 5 bases and the J segment 7 bases; nucleotides outside the gene matches: 8. CDR3 sequence: CASSESGQGAVGYTF. The CDR3, as DNA: TGTGCCAGCAGCGAGTCGGGACAGGGGGCGGTTGGCTACACCTTC. The full variable domain, rest sourced from reference TRBV7-9 and TRBJ1-2, is DTGVSQNPRHKITKRGQNVTFRCDPISEHNRLYWYRQTLGQGPEFLTYFQNEAQLEKSRLLSDRFSAERPKGSFSTLEIQRTEQGDSAMYLCASSESGQGAVGYTFGSGTRLTVV.

The chain uses TRBV14 and TRBJ2-7; TRBD1 aligns across 8 bases. CDR1 SGHDN and CDR2 FVKESK come from the germline V gene. The CDR3 runs 16 residues. The junction had 15 bases not matched to a gene; V was cut back by 4 bases and J by 7 bases. The CDR3 loop is CASSLGGAGGKWEQYF. DNA of the CDR3: TGTGCCAGCAGCCTCGGAGGGGCAGGGGGCAAGTGGGAGCAGTACTTC.